The clone carrying this TCR beta chain appeared many times. With 1 base removed from V and 8 bases from J, the gap between germline ends came to 12 bases. CDR1 is SGHRS and CDR2 is YFSETQ in the germline V gene. The CDR3 extends over 13 amino acids. This entry comes from a study of regulatory T cells in long-lasting Graves disease. Stated time point: newly diagnosed GD, antithyroid drugs for less than 3 months. PBMC-extracted RNA yielded the TCR library. According to the study, TCR beta libraries were built with iRepertoire HTBI primers and CDR3-region Arm-PCR. TCRdb fed the multiplex PCR reads into MiXCR, producing one record per CDR3 protein. The table shows hundreds of thousands of distinct CDR3 sequences, with approximately 16% occurring only once. The same sample was also used in a study of T cells in Graves' hyperthyroidism and ophthalmopathy. That work contributes: A set of HTBI primers served as the primers for a first-round RT-PCR of the TCR CDR3.

The rearrangement uses TRBV5-1 and TRBJ1-2, with D perhaps TRBD1 (5 bases). The material sequenced was peripheral blood mononuclear cells (PBMCs), taken at new diagnosis, from a patient treated with antithyroid drugs. This TCR came from a woman in her forties or fifties with Graves disease. CDR3: CASSLRQWDGYTF. The CDR3, as DNA: TGCGCCAGCAGCTTGCGACAGTGGGACGGCTACACCTTC.